Sequencing of this TCR beta chain was carried out in a study of T cell responses to AZD1222 COVID-19 vaccine. Regarding the study as a whole: At 160-218 and 743-854, vaccine-associated CD4 TCRs were dominant, and they spanned spike. Baseline seropositivity occurred in only a handful of AZD1222 recipients.

Comment on this clone: Antigen specificity is unknown.

The V segment lost 0 bases and the J segment 5 bases; nucleotides outside the gene matches: 6. Germline CDR1 reads GTSNPN; CDR2 reads SVGIG (reference sequence). This CDR3 is 14 amino acids long. The table came from immunoSEQ multiplex PCR; TCRdb's copy has only in-frame clones and leaves some out. The table shows around 80,000 clones, with roughly nine tenths occurring only once. The rearrangement links TRBV30 to TRBJ1-2; TRBD1 aligns across 7 bases. Sequencing was performed on peripheral blood, taken 28 days after the second AZD1222 dose. The origin of this receptor is an adult who received the AZD1222 COVID-19 vaccine. In nucleotides, the CDR3 is TGTGCCTGGAGTGTATACAGGGGTTCGTATGGCTACACCTTC. The encoded protein is CAWSVYRGSYGYTF. Supplemented by reference TRBV30 and TRBJ1-2, the full variable domain reads SQTIHQWPATLVQPVGSPLSLECTVEGTSNPNLYWYRQAAGRGLQLLFYSVGIGQISSEVPQNLSASRPQDRQFILSSKKLLLSDSGFYLCAWSVYRGSYGYTFGSGTRLTVV.